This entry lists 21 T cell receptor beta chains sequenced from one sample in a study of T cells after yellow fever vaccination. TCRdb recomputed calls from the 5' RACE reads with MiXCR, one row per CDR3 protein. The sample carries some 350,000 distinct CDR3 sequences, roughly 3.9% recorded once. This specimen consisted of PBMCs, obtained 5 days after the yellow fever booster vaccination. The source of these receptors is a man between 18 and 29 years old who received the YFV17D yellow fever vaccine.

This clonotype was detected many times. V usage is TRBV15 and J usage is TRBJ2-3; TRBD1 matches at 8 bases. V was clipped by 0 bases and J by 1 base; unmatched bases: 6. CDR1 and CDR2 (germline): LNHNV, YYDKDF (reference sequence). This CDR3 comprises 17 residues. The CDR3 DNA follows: TGTGCCACCAGCAGAGATCAACAGGGGGGTGGCACAGATACGCAGTATTTT. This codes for CATSRDQQGGGTDTQYF.

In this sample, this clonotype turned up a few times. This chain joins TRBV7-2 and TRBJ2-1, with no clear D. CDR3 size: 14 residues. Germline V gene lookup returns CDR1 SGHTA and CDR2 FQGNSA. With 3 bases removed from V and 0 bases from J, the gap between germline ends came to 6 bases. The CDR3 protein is CASSLYGSYNEQFF. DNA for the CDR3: TGTGCCAGCAGCTTGTATGGCTCCTACAATGAGCAGTTCTTC. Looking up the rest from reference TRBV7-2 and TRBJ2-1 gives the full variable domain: GAGVSQSPSNKVTEKGKDVELRCDPISGHTALYWYRQSLGQGLEFLIYFQGNSAPDKSGLPSDRFSAERTGGSVSTLTIQRTQQEDSAVYLCASSLYGSYNEQFFGPGTRLTVL.

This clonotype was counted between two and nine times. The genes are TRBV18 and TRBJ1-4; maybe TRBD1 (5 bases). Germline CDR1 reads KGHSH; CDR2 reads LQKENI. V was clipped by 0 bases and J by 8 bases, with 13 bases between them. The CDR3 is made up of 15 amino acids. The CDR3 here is CASSPPSVRDEKLFF. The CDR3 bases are TGTGCCAGCTCACCACCCTCCGTTCGGGACGAAAAACTGTTTTTT.

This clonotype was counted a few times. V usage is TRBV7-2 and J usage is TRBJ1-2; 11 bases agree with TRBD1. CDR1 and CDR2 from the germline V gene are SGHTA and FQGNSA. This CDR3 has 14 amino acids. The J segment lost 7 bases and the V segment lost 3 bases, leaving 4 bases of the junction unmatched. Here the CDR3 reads CASSLGQGVFGYTF. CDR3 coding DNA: TGTGCCAGCAGCTTGGGACAGGGGGTGTTTGGCTACACCTTC.

The CDR3 region has the DNA TGCGCCAGCAGCAAGGGCCTCTATGGCTACACCTTC. Its translation is CASSKGLYGYTF. V usage is TRBV5-1 and J usage is TRBJ1-2; D is undetermined. Looked up from germline, CDR1 is SGHRS and CDR2 is YFSETQ. Trimming cost V 4 bases and J 4 bases, with 8 bases left between them. The CDR3 loop spans 12 amino acids.

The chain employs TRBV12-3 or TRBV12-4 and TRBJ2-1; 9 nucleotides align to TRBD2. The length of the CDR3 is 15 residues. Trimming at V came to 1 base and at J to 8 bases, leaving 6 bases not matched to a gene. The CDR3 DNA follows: TGTGCCAGCAGTTTAGTCCCAGCGGGGGGCGATGAGCAGTTCTTC. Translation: CASSLVPAGGDEQFF.

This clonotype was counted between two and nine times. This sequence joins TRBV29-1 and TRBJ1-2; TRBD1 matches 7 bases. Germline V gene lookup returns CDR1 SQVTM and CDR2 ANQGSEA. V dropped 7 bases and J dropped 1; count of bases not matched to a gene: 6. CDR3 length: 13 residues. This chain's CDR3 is CSAQGGLNYGYTF. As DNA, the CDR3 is TGCAGCGCTCAGGGGGGACTTAACTATGGCTACACCTTC.

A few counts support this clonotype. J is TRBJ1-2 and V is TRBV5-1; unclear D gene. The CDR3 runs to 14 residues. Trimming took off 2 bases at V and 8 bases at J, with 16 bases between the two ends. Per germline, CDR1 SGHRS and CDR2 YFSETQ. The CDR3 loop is CASSFSGPTDGYTF. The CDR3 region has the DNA TGCGCCAGCAGCTTCTCCGGGCCGACCGACGGCTACACCTTC. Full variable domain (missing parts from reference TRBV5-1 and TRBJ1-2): KAGVTQTPRYLIKTRGQQVTLSCSPISGHRSVSWYQQTPGQGLQFLFEYFSETQRNKGNFPGRFSGRQFSNSRSEMNVSTLELGDSALYLCASSFSGPTDGYTFGSGTRLTVV.

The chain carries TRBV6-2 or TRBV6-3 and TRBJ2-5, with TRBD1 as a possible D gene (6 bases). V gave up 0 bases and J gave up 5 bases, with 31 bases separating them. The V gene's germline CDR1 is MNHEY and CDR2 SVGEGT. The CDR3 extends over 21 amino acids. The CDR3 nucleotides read TGTGCCAGCAGTTACTCGAACCCGAGCCCCCTAACAGGGCTGTCGAGGGAGACCCAGTACTTC. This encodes CASSYSNPSPLTGLSRETQYF.

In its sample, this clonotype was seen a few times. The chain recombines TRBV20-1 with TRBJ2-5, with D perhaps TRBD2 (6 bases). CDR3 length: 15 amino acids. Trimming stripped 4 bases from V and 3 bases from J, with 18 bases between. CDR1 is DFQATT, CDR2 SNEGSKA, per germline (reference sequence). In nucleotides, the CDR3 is TGCAGTGCTATCCCGGGACTGGTCCCGAAAGAGACCCAGTACTTC. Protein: CSAIPGLVPKETQYF.

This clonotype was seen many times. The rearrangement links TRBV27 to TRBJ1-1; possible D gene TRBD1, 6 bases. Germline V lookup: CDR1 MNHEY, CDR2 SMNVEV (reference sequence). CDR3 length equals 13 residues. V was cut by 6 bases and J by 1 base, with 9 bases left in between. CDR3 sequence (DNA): TGTGCCAGCAGCTTAGGGGGGAACACTGAAGCTTTCTTT. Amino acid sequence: CASSLGGNTEAFF.

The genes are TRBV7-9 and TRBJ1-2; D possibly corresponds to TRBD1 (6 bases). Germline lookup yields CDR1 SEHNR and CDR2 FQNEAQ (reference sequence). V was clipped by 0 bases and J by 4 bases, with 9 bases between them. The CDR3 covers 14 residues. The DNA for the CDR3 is TGTGCCAGCAGCTTAGCGCAGGGGTCCTATGGCTACACCTTC. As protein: CASSLAQGSYGYTF.

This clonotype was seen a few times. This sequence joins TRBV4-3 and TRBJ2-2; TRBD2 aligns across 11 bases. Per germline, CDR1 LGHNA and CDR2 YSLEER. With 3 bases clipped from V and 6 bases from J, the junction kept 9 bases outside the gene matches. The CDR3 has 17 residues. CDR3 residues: CASSQGFLAGGAGELFF. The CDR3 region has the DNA TGCGCCAGCAGCCAGGGGTTTCTAGCGGGGGGTGCCGGGGAGCTGTTTTTT.

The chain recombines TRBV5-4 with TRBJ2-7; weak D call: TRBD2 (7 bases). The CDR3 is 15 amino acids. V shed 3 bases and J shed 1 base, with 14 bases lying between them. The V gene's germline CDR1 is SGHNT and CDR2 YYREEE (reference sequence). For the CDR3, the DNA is TGTGCCAGCAGCTCGAGGCGGGGGCCATCCTACGAGCAGTACGTC. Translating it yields CASSSRRGPSYEQYV.

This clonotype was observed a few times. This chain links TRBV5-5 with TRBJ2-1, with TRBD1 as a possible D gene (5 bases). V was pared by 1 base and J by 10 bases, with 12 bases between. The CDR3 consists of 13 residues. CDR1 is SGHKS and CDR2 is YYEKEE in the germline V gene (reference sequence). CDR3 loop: CASSLSLAGEQFF. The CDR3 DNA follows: TGTGCCAGCAGCTTGTCTCTGGCAGGGGAGCAGTTCTTC.

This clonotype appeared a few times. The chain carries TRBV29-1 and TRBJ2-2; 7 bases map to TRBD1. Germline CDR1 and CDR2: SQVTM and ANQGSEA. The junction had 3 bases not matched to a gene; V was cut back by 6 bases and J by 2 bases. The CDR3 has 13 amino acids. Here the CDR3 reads CSVGQTNTGELFF. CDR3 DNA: TGCAGCGTGGGACAGACTAACACCGGGGAGCTGTTTTTT.

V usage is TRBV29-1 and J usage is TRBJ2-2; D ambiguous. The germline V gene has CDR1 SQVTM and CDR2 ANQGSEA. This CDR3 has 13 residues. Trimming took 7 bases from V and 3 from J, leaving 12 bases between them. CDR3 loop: CSASPADTGELFF. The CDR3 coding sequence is TGCAGCGCCTCCCCTGCCGACACCGGGGAGCTGTTTTTT.

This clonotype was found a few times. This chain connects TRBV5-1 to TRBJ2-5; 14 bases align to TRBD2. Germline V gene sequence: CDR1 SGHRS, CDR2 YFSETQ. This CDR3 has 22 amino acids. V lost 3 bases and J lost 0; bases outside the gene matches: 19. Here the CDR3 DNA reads TGCGCCAGCAGCTCCCCGAGGACTAGCGGGGGGACCGTGCAAAAGTACCAAGAGACCCAGTACTTC. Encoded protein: CASSSPRTSGGTVQKYQETQYF.

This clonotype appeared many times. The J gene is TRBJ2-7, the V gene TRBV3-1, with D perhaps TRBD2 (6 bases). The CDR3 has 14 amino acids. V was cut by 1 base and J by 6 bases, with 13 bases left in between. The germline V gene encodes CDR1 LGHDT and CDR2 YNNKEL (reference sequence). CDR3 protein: CASSQGMRAGEQYV. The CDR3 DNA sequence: TGTGCCAGCAGCCAAGGGATGCGAGCGGGCGAGCAGTACGTC.

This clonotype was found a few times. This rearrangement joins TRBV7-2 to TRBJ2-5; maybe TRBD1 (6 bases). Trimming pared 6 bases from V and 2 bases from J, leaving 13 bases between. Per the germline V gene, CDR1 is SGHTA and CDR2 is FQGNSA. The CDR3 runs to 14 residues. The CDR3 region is CASRPQDSQETQYF. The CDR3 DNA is TGTGCCAGCAGACCCCAGGACAGTCAAGAGACCCAGTACTTC.

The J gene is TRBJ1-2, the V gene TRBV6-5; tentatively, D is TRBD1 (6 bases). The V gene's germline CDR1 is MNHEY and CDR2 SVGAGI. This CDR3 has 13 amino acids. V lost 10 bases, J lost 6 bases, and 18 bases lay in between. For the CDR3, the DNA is TGTGCCACCAGAGTCTCGGACAGCCATGGCTACACCTTC. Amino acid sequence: CATRVSDSHGYTF.